This T cell receptor beta chain was profiled in a study of cytomegalovirus exposure and HLA in healthy donors. Regarding the study as a whole: TRBV6-2, TRBV6-3 and some other V segments were excluded as indistinguishable. A missense DCLRE1C variant was associated with V- and J-gene trimming of TCR beta chains in a later analysis, and an independent cohort replicated the association. CMV antigen specificity was confirmed in vitro for three CMV-associated chains.

60 Vbeta and 13 Jbeta primers were used in PCR. In the authors' methods: An analysis performed later counted roughly 80 million unique TCR beta chains (roughly 10 million of them shared). The method was immunoSEQ multiplex PCR; TCRdb's version includes in-frame clones alone and lacks a portion of them. That table furnishes V, J and clone size, whereas the DNA furnished D and trimming. The profile shows 200,000 to 250,000 clones, roughly 80% of them singletons. Regarding this clone: Its antigen is not known.

V shed 6 bases and J shed 6 bases, with 19 bases lying between them. The CDR3 covers 15 residues. Germline V lookup: CDR1 SGHTS, CDR2 YDEGEE. Material: PBMCs. This sequence was found in a man in his thirties or forties in good health and CMV-seronegative. This chain uses TRBV5-8 with TRBJ1-5, with a possible D match to TRBD1 (6 bases). The CDR3 region has the DNA TGTGCCAGCAACAGAAAGGGACACAAAAGTCAGCCCCAGCATTTT. Translating gives CASNRKGHKSQPQHF.